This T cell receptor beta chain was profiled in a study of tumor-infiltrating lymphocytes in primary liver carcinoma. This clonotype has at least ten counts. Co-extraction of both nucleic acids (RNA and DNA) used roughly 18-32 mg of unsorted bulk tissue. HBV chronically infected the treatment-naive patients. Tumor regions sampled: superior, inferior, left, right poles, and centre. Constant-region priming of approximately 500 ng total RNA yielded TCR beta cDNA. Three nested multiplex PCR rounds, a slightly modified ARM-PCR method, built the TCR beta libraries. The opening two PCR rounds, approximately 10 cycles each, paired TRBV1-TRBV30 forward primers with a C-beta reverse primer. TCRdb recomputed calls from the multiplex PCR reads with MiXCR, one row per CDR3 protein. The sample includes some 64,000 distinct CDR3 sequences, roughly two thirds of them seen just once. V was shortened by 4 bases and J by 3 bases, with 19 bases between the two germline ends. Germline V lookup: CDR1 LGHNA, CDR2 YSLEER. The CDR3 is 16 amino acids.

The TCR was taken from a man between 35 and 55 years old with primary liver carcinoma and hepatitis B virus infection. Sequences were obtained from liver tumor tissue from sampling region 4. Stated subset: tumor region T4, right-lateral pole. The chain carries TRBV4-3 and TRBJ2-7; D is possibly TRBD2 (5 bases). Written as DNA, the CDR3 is TGCGCCAGCAGCCTCCACCTTGGGAGTTCGGACTACGAGCAGTACTTC. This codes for CASSLHLGSSDYEQYF.